These 14 T cell receptor beta chains came from one sample sequenced in a study of blood T cell repertoires in COVID-19. Assay: immunoSEQ multiplex PCR; the TCRdb copy retains only in-frame clones and omits some. The table includes 250,000 to 300,000 clones, 65% to 90% detected once. The source material was peripheral blood. The receptors derive from a woman aged 55-70 years with active or convalescent COVID-19.

The chain recombines TRBV6-5 with TRBJ1-2, with 8 bases matching TRBD1. The CDR3 covers 15 residues. J gave up 0 bases and V 5 bases, and 5 bases lay outside the gene matches. Germline V gene lookup returns CDR1 MNHEY and CDR2 SVGAGI. CDR3 protein: CASSRSGQANYGYTF. The CDR3 DNA is TGTGCCAGCAGTCGGTCGGGACAGGCTAACTATGGCTACACCTTC.

This rearrangement joins TRBV4-2 to TRBJ2-3; 12 bases are a match to TRBD2. Losses at the gene ends were 3 bases for V and 4 bases for J; bases not matched to a gene: 8. CDR3 length: 17 amino acids. Germline CDR1 is LGHNA and CDR2 is YNFKEQ. The CDR3 nucleotides are TGTGCCAGCAGCCAGGAGACTAGCGGGGGATCCGCAGATACGCAGTATTTT. This encodes CASSQETSGGSADTQYF.

The chain links TRBV11-3 to TRBJ2-7, with D perhaps matching TRBD1 (5 bases). CDR1 is SGHNT and CDR2 is YENEEA in the germline V gene. This CDR3 is 11 amino acids long. Here the CDR3 DNA reads TGTGTCTTGGGGCAGAGTTACGAGCAGTACTTC. Amino acid sequence: CVLGQSYEQYF. Supplemented by reference TRBV11-3 and TRBJ2-7, the full variable domain reads EAGVVQSPRYKIIEKKQPVAFWCNPISGHNTLYWYLQNLGQGPELLIRYENEEAVDDSQLPKDRFSAERLKGVDSTLKIQPAELGDSAVYLCVLGQSYEQYFGPGTRLTVT.

Only a few counts were recorded for this clone. The chain couples TRBV6-4 to TRBJ2-7; D may be TRBD1 (6 bases). Germline loops: CDR1 MRHNA, CDR2 SNTAGT. This CDR3 region has 15 residues. The ends were cut back, 7 bases at V and 3 bases at J, with 19 bases in the middle. CDR3 region: CASTPRPRTDYEQYF. The CDR3 DNA follows: TGTGCCAGCACCCCCCGACCGAGGACAGACTACGAGCAGTACTTC.

The gene calls are TRBV15 and TRBJ1-1; tentatively, D is TRBD1 (6 bases). The CDR3 is made up of 16 amino acids. Per germline, CDR1 LNHNV and CDR2 YYDKDF (reference sequence). V shed 0 bases and J shed 0 bases, with 11 bases lying between them. The CDR3 nucleotides read TGTGCCACCAGCAGAGAATATTCAGGGGTGAACACTGAAGCTTTCTTT. Protein product: CATSREYSGVNTEAFF. Complete variable domain (other parts from reference TRBV15 and TRBJ1-1): DAMVIQNPRYQVTQFGKPVTLSCSQTLNHNVMYWYQQKSSQAPKLLFHYYDKDFNNEADTPDNFQSRRPNTSFCFLDIRSPGLGDTAMYLCATSREYSGVNTEAFFGQGTRLTVV.

The chain couples TRBV3-1 (or the pseudogene TRBV3-2) to TRBJ2-1, with 7 bases aligning to TRBD2. The CDR3 has 21 residues. The germline CDR1 and CDR2 sequences are LGHDT and YNNKEL (reference sequence). V was pared by 1 base and J by 0 bases, with 18 bases of the junction left unmatched. In DNA form, the CDR3 reads TGTGCCAGCAGCCAAGGGCCGATCGCGAAACTAGCGCCCAGCTCCTACAATGAGCAGTTCTTC. Translated: CASSQGPIAKLAPSSYNEQFF.

The rearrangement joins TRBV18 to TRBJ1-1, with D uncertain. The V end lost 8 bases, the J end lost 5 bases, and 15 bases lay between the germline ends. This CDR3 spans 13 amino acids. Germline-derived CDR1 and CDR2 are KGHSH and LQKENI. The chain's CDR3 is CASTQLVRTEAFF. DNA for the CDR3: TGTGCCAGCACCCAGCTGGTGAGGACTGAAGCTTTCTTT.

The CDR3 nucleotides read TGTGCCAGCACTAGCGGGGGGGCGAGGTATCGCACAGATACGCAGTATTTT. Protein sequence: CASTSGGARYRTDTQYF. This chain links TRBV7-2 with TRBJ2-3; TRBD2 matches at 12 bases. CDR3 length: 17 residues. Germline values: CDR1 SGHTA, CDR2 FQGNSA. The V and J ends lost 7 bases and 1 base, in that order; junction bases with no gene match: 9.

The chain is built from TRBV28 and TRBJ1-5; TRBD1 might be the D (5 bases). This CDR3 has 12 amino acids. The V end lost 7 bases, the J end lost 7 bases, and 11 bases lay between the germline ends. CDR1 and CDR2 from the germline V gene are MDHEN and SYDVKM. CDR3 DNA: TGTGCCAGCACCGCCGACAGCCAGCCCCAGCATTTT. Its protein product is CASTADSQPQHF.

The J gene is TRBJ2-5, the V gene TRBV4-3; TRBD2 is a possible D gene (6 bases). The germline V gene encodes CDR1 LGHNA and CDR2 YSLEER. V lost 2 bases to trimming and J lost 2 bases, with 15 bases between them. The CDR3 extends over 16 amino acids. CDR3 sequence reads: CASSQFMGRTQETQYF. CDR3 in DNA: TGCGCCAGCAGCCAATTTATGGGGAGGACGCAAGAGACCCAGTACTTC.

This clone was seen a few times. The same CDR3 is also encoded by other DNA sequences in this sample. This sequence joins TRBV7-3 and TRBJ2-1; D not certain. Germline-derived CDR1 and CDR2 are SGHTA and FQGTGA. V lost 5 bases to trimming and J lost 0 bases, with 8 bases between them. There are 14 residues in the CDR3. CDR3 DNA: TGTGCCAGCAGCCCCGATAGCTCCTACAATGAGCAGTTCTTC. Translation gives CASSPDSSYNEQFF.

The V and J genes are TRBV5-1 and TRBJ2-5; 10 nucleotides align to TRBD2. From germline, CDR1 is SGHRS and CDR2 YFSETQ. Trimming removed 0 bases from V and 2 bases from J; junction bases left unmatched: 1. The CDR3 length is 15 residues. CDR3 loop: CASSLAGLAQETQYF. The CDR3 DNA reads as TGCGCCAGCAGCTTGGCGGGACTAGCGCAAGAGACCCAGTACTTC.

The chain carries TRBV13 and TRBJ2-5; 9 bases fit TRBD1. V was clipped by 5 bases and J by 4 bases; unmatched bases: 14. Germline CDR1 is PRHDT and CDR2 is FYEKMQ (reference sequence). CDR3 size: 17 residues. In nucleotides, the CDR3 is TGTGCCAGCAGCACCAGGCCGGGGTGGGGACAGGGAGAGACCCAGTACTTC. Its translation is CASSTRPGWGQGETQYF. Combining the CDR3 with reference TRBV13 and TRBJ2-5 gives the whole variable domain AAGVIQSPRHLIKEKRETATLKCYPIPRHDTVYWYQQGPGQDPQFLISFYEKMQSDKGSIPDRFSAQQFSDYHSELNMSSLELGDSALYFCASSTRPGWGQGETQYFGPGTRLLVL.

This clone was seen just once. V gene TRBV5-1 combines with J gene TRBJ2-3; maybe TRBD2 (5 bases). This CDR3 is 16 amino acids long. Trimming left V 0 bases short and J 1 base short, with 12 bases between. CDR1 is SGHRS and CDR2 is YFSETQ in the germline V gene. The CDR3 DNA sequence: TGCGCCAGCAGCTTGGGCCACGGGATAGGCACAGATACGCAGTATTTT. It translates to CASSLGHGIGTDTQYF.